What follows is one T cell receptor beta chain and its context. This entry belongs to a study of blood T cell repertoires in COVID-19. A Seattle source enrolled patients during active infection and followed them longitudinally. J was trimmed by 1 base and V by 4 bases; bases with no gene match: 5. This CDR3 is built from 18 residues. The germline gives CDR1 LGHDT, CDR2 YNNKEL (reference sequence). Assay: immunoSEQ multiplex PCR; the TCRdb copy retains only in-frame clones and omits some. The sample has 330,000 or so clones, roughly 87% seen once. The chain is built from TRBV3-1 (or the pseudogene TRBV3-2) and TRBJ2-1, with 15 bases that match TRBD2. This TCR was sampled from a young man with COVID-19, enrolled during active disease. Input material: peripheral blood. CDR3 coding DNA: TGTGCCAGCAGCCGGCGAGGGACTAGCGGGGGGTCCTACAATGAGCAGTTCTTC. It translates to CASSRRGTSGGSYNEQFF.